The 7 T cell receptor beta chains below all came from one sample that was sequenced in a study of T cells in Graves' hyperthyroidism and ophthalmopathy. TCR beta CDR3 regions were amplified from RNA. Primed by the HTBI set, a first-round RT-PCR was run on the TCR CDR3. TCRdb reanalysed the multiplex PCR reads using MiXCR and keeps one entry per CDR3 protein. The sample contains a few hundred thousand distinct CDR3 sequences, 12% to 15% of which appear only once. Sequenced: blood. All receptors come from a woman in her thirties or forties with Graves' ophthalmopathy.

This clonotype appeared many times. This chain uses TRBV6-6 with TRBJ2-1, with D maybe TRBD2 (6 bases). V was pared by 0 bases and J by 7 bases, with 10 bases between. This CDR3 contains 14 residues. Germline V lookup: CDR1 MNHNY, CDR2 SVGAGI (reference sequence). The CDR3 region is CASSYSRDWNEQFF. The CDR3 nucleotides are TGTGCCAGCAGTTACTCCCGGGACTGGAATGAGCAGTTCTTC.

The gene calls are TRBV10-3 and TRBJ2-2, with a tentative D call TRBD2 (6 bases). The germline V and J ends were trimmed by 2 bases and 5 bases, with 12 bases remaining between them. The CDR3 consists of 15 residues. From germline, CDR1 is ENHRY and CDR2 SYGVKD. CDR3 in DNA: TGTGCCATCAGTGAGGGGCAGGGAGGTACCGGGGAGCTGTTTTTT. As protein: CAISEGQGGTGELFF.

CDR3 sequence (DNA): TGTGCCAGCAGCCAAGCTTCGGGGGGGCAAGAGACCCAGTACTTC. Its translation: CASSQASGGQETQYF. This chain joins TRBV3-1 and TRBJ2-5, with TRBD2 matching 8 bases. The CDR3 has 15 amino acids. Germline V gives CDR1 LGHDT, CDR2 YNNKEL (reference sequence). The ends lost 1 base at V and 2 bases at J; junction bases unmatched: 3.

The V call is TRBV18, the J call TRBJ2-1; D could derive from TRBD1 or TRBD2 (5 bases each). V lost 2 bases, J lost 9 bases, and 11 bases lay in between. The CDR3 is 13 amino acids. Germline CDR1 KGHSH, CDR2 LQKENI. In nucleotides, the CDR3 is TGTGCCAGCTCACCAGGGGCGGCGGGTGAGCAGTTCTTC. This translates into CASSPGAAGEQFF.

The chain carries TRBV7-8 and TRBJ1-6; 9 bases are a match to TRBD1. The CDR3 has 19 amino acids. V shed 3 bases and J 0 bases; nucleotides not matched to a gene: 9. Germline values: CDR1 SGHVS, CDR2 FQNEAQ. The DNA for the CDR3 is TGTGCCAGCAGCTTCCGGGAGACAGGGGGTTTCTCCTATAATTCACCCCTCCACTTT. Translating gives CASSFRETGGFSYNSPLHF.

This clonotype was seen more than once but under ten times. The V call is TRBV4-1, the J call TRBJ2-1; 7 bases are shared with TRBD1. V was clipped by 2 bases and J by 10 bases; unmatched bases: 8. Germline V CDR1 and CDR2: MGHRA, YSYEKL. This CDR3 is 14 amino acids long. The CDR3 protein is CASSQLVGQAEQFF. The CDR3 nucleotides are TGCGCCAGCAGCCAACTAGTAGGACAGGCCGAGCAGTTCTTC.

This clonotype has a count of ten or more. The CDR3 coding sequence is TGCAGTGTTGAAGGTCCGCGGGCGAGTATTGAGCAGTACTTC. Protein product: CSVEGPRASIEQYF. V and J are TRBV20-1 and TRBJ2-7; D possibly corresponds to TRBD2 (5 bases). Trimming shortened V by 7 bases and J by 7 bases, and 23 bases separated the two germline ends. The CDR3 runs 14 residues. Germline CDR1 DFQATT, CDR2 SNEGSKA (reference sequence).